These 5 T cell receptor beta chains came from one sample sequenced in a study of CD8 T cells in seronegative destructive rheumatoid arthritis. The table came from immunoSEQ multiplex PCR; TCRdb's copy has only in-frame clones and leaves some out. The sample has about 940 clones; over 65% are singletons. The sequencing sample was made of CD8+ T cells from blood. The source is a woman between 60 and 85 years old with seronegative destructive rheumatoid arthritis.

The chain couples TRBV4-1 to TRBJ2-1, with D perhaps TRBD2 (6 bases). Trimming removed 4 bases at V and 14 bases at J, with 15 bases between. There are 12 residues in the CDR3. CDR1 MGHRA and CDR2 YSYEKL come from the germline V gene. This CDR3 is CASSLGGSVKFF. The CDR3 DNA reads TGCGCCAGCAGCCTCGGAGGGAGCGTAAAGTTCTTC.

The gene calls are TRBV28 and TRBJ2-7, with a possible D match to TRBD1 (5 bases). Germline V gene lookup returns CDR1 MDHEN and CDR2 SYDVKM. Trimming took off 10 bases at V and 3 bases at J, with 19 bases between the two ends. The CDR3 spans 14 residues. The CDR3 bases are TGTGCCACCAAACCAGCAGGGCTTCTCTACGAGCAGTACTTC. Protein product: CATKPAGLLYEQYF.

This clone was observed a single time. V gene TRBV9 combines with J gene TRBJ2-1; no firm D call. Trimming pared 6 bases from V and 4 bases from J, leaving 8 bases between. CDR1 and CDR2 (germline): SGDLS, YYNGEE. This CDR3 comprises 12 residues. The DNA for the CDR3 is TGTGCCAGCAATCTCGGGTACAATGAGCAGTTCTTC. It encodes CASNLGYNEQFF.

The rearrangement joins TRBV19 to TRBJ1-5; 9 bases map to TRBD1. CDR3 length: 14 residues. Germline V lookup: CDR1 LNHDA, CDR2 SQIVND (reference sequence). V gave up 5 bases and J gave up 5 bases; unmatched junction bases: 4. The CDR3 DNA is TGTGCCAGTAGTGATGGACAGGGGTATCAGCCCCAGCATTTT. Amino acids: CASSDGQGYQPQHF.

V gene TRBV2 combines with J gene TRBJ2-3, with TRBD1 as a possible D gene (6 bases). The CDR3 is 13 amino acids. V was trimmed by 8 bases and J by 2 bases, leaving 11 bases between them. Germline CDR1 reads SNHLY; CDR2 reads FYNNEI. The CDR3 reads CASPGHLTDTQYF. CDR3 sequence (DNA): TGTGCCAGCCCGGGACACCTCACAGATACGCAGTATTTT.